These T cell receptor beta chains were read from a single sample in a study of blood T cell repertoires in COVID-19. Some clones are missing from TCRdb's copy, which holds only in-frame ones; the method was immunoSEQ multiplex PCR. The table has some 180,000 clones, around 79% seen once. The sequenced material came from PBMCs or T cells enriched from blood (not recorded which). The receptors here all came from an older woman in a cohort exposed to, infected with or recovered from COVID-19 (not recorded which). Both conserved end residues are part of each CDR3. A D gene is named only where the DNA matches it firmly. Expanded clones are given a class, and other clones once, few, many or no size at all.

.	TRBV4-1	.	TRBJ1-5	16	TGCGCCAGCAGCCCCATACCGACAGCCGGCAATCAGCCCCAGCATTTT	CASSPIPTAGNQPQHF
.	TRBV7-6	.	TRBJ2-1	15	TGTGCCAGCAGCACCGGGACTCCCTCCTACAATGAGCAGTTCTTC	CASSTGTPSYNEQFF
.	TRBV19	.	TRBJ1-5	13	TGTGCCAGTACTGCCCAGTTCAATCAGCCCCAGCATTTT	CASTAQFNQPQHF
.	TRBV7-2	.	TRBJ1-4	14	TGTGCCAGCAGCTCGGGGCGGGGGAATGAAAAACTGTTTTTT	CASSSGRGNEKLFF
.	TRBV5-6	TRBD2	TRBJ2-1	15	TGTGCCAGCAGCTTGGTAGCGGGAGGGCCGGGTGAGCAGTTCTTC	CASSLVAGGPGEQFF
.	TRBV28	.	TRBJ1-5	14	TGTGCCATCACCCAACCAGGGACTCCTCAGCCCCAGCATTTT	CAITQPGTPQPQHF
.	TRBV5-1	.	TRBJ2-1	17	TGCGCCAGCAGCTTGGTTAGCGGAGGGAACTCCTACAATGAGCAGTTCTTC	CASSLVSGGNSYNEQFF
once	TRBV7-2	TRBD1	TRBJ1-3	13	TGTGCCAGCAGCTTAGGGACAGGGAACACCATATATTTT	CASSLGTGNTIYF
once	TRBV7-2	TRBD1	TRBJ1-2	15	TGTGCCAGCAGCTTTTGGACAGGGAATAACTATGGCTACACCTTC	CASSFWTGNNYGYTF
.	TRBV28	TRBD1	TRBJ1-2	15	TGTGCCAGCAGAATTTACCAGGGGGGCCTATATGGCTACACCTTC	CASRIYQGGLYGYTF
.	TRBV11-1	.	TRBJ2-7	14	TGTGCCAGCAGCTTGGGCAGGAATACCTACGAGCAGTACTTC	CASSLGRNTYEQYF
few	TRBV7-8	.	TRBJ1-1	17	TGTGCCAGCAGCTTAGCGAGTTTGGTGGGGGCGAGCACTGAAGCTTTCTTT	CASSLASLVGASTEAFF
.	TRBV15	TRBD1	TRBJ1-4	15	TGTGCCACCAGCACAGGGGGCCGGGAAGTTGAAAAACTGTTTTTT	CATSTGGREVEKLFF
once	TRBV7-9	.	TRBJ2-7	14	TGTGCCAGCAGCTTCACAGGAGGAGGGTACGAGCAGTACTTC	CASSFTGGGYEQYF
few	TRBV6-6	TRBD1	TRBJ2-7	15	TGTGCCAGTGAACCACCGGGACAGGGGGCAGGCGAGCAGTACTTC	CASEPPGQGAGEQYF
.	TRBV28	.	TRBJ2-3	15	TGTGCCAGCAGTTTGGCACCGGCGGGAACAGATACGCAGTATTTT	CASSLAPAGTDTQYF
.	TRBV28	TRBD2	TRBJ2-7	14	TGTGCCAGCAGTACTAGCGGAAACTCCTACGAGCAGTACTTC	CASSTSGNSYEQYF
.	TRBV4-3	.	TRBJ2-1	13	TGCGCCAGCAGCCACGAGACTAGAAATGAGCAGTTCTTC	CASSHETRNEQFF
.	TRBV7-2	.	TRBJ2-5	15	TGTGCCAGCAGCTTATTTTCAGGTTTCCAAGAGACCCAGTACTTC	CASSLFSGFQETQYF
.	TRBV29-1	.	TRBJ2-1	10	TGCAGCTACGGGTACAATGAGCAGTTCTTC	CSYGYNEQFF
.	TRBV2	.	TRBJ2-7	14	TGTGCCGGAGGCCTGGCTTTTAGCTCCTACGAGCAGTACTTC	CAGGLAFSSYEQYF
.	TRBV12-5	.	TRBJ2-1	14	TGTGCTAGTGGTTTGAACAGAAACTACAATGAGCAGTTCTTC	CASGLNRNYNEQFF
.	TRBV5-1	TRBD2	TRBJ2-1	16	TGCGCCAGCAGCGTCGGATGGACCGGGGGGTTAAATGAGCAGTTCTTC	CASSVGWTGGLNEQFF
once	TRBV11-2	TRBD1	TRBJ2-1	18	TGTGCCAGCAGCTCAGGAGGTTTAGCGACAGGGGCCTACAATGAGCAGTTCTTC	CASSSGGLATGAYNEQFF
.	TRBV19	.	TRBJ2-1	16	TGTGCCAGTAGTAGTCTCGATGGGGGCACGAACAATGAGCAGTTCTTC	CASSSLDGGTNNEQFF
.	TRBV3-1/TRBV3-2	.	TRBJ1-3	15	TGTGCCAGCAGCCACCGAGGGATCTCTGGAAACACCATATATTTT	CASSHRGISGNTIYF
.	TRBV18	TRBD2	TRBJ2-1	15	TGTGCCAGCTCACCACGAGCGACTAGCGGAAATGAGCAGTTCTTC	CASSPRATSGNEQFF
.	TRBV18	TRBD2	TRBJ2-1	16	TGTGCCAGCTCACCAACCCTAGCGGACTCCTACAATGAGCAGTTCTTC	CASSPTLADSYNEQFF